Below, 10 T cell receptor beta chains from the same sample are listed, as sequenced in a study of cytomegalovirus exposure and HLA in healthy donors. Clones were read by immunoSEQ multiplex PCR, and TCRdb kept only the in-frame ones, dropping some. The repertoire holds 250,000 to 350,000 clones, 75% to 90% seen once, with about 0.8% in the top ten. Sample: PBMCs. The receptors originated from a woman aged 18-29 years in good health and CMV-seronegative.

The chain is built from TRBV7-9 and TRBJ1-5; D possibly corresponds to TRBD1 (5 bases). Germline assignment: CDR1 SEHNR and CDR2 FQNEAQ (reference sequence). Deletions cut 5 bases from V and 1 base from J, with 12 bases between. This CDR3 comprises 15 residues. The CDR3 here is CASSPQAGSNQPQHF. In nucleotides, the CDR3 is TGTGCCAGCAGCCCCCAGGCAGGGAGCAATCAGCCCCAGCATTTT.

The chain is built from TRBV6-6 and TRBJ2-7, with 9 bases identical to TRBD1. V lost 7 bases and J lost 3; bases outside the gene matches: 10. The V gene's germline CDR1 is MNHNY and CDR2 SVGAGI (reference sequence). The CDR3 runs 15 residues. This CDR3 reads CASKNPGQGVYEQYF. The CDR3, as DNA: TGTGCCAGCAAAAACCCGGGACAGGGTGTCTACGAGCAGTACTTC.

V usage is TRBV9 and J usage is TRBJ1-3; D possibly corresponds to TRBD1 (6 bases). V lost 0 bases and J lost 1, with 8 bases in between. The CDR3 extends over 15 amino acids. From germline, CDR1 is SGDLS and CDR2 YYNGEE. The CDR3 is CASSVGGQSGNTIYF. For the CDR3, the DNA is TGTGCCAGCAGCGTAGGGGGGCAGTCTGGAAACACCATATATTTT. Supplemented by reference TRBV9 and TRBJ1-3, the full variable domain reads DSGVTQTPKHLITATGQRVTLRCSPRSGDLSVYWYQQSLDQGLQFLIQYYNGEERAKGNILERFSAQQFPDLHSELNLSSLELGDSALYFCASSVGGQSGNTIYFGEGSWLTVV.

V gene TRBV9 combines with J gene TRBJ2-3, with 8 positions matching TRBD2. The CDR3 totals 17 residues. Germline V CDR1 and CDR2: SGDLS, YYNGEE. V lost 4 bases and J lost 1; bases outside the gene matches: 11. The CDR3 loop is CASSPSTGGGGTDTQYF. DNA for the CDR3: TGTGCCAGCAGCCCCTCGACGGGAGGGGGTGGCACAGATACGCAGTATTTT.

Details on this clone: This may stem from a read error, because a much larger clone lies one nucleotide away. The chain is built from TRBV4-2 and TRBJ2-1; 14 bases fit TRBD2. There are 18 residues in the CDR3. CDR1 is LGHNA, CDR2 YNFKEQ, per germline. CDR3 coding DNA: TGTACCAGCAGCCAAAGACTAGCGGGAGGGCTGGGGCCCAATGAGCAGTTCTTC. Translated: CTSSQRLAGGLGPNEQFF.

The gene calls are TRBV4-2 and TRBJ2-3, with 8 bases lining up with TRBD2. The germline CDR1 and CDR2 sequences are LGHNA and YNFKEQ. Trimming cost V 1 base and J 5 bases; bases outside gene matches: 2. This CDR3 is built from 14 residues. CDR3 region: CASSQATSGDTQYF. CDR3 DNA sequence: TGTGCCAGCAGCCAAGCAACTAGCGGAGATACGCAGTATTTT.

The chain uses TRBV18 and TRBJ2-1; D might be TRBD1 (5 bases). The V end was cut by 3 bases, the J end by 1 base, with 10 bases between. CDR1 and CDR2 from the germline V gene are KGHSH and LQKENI. This CDR3 has 15 amino acids. CDR3 sequence: CASSPAQGSYNEQFF. The CDR3 DNA reads as TGTGCCAGCTCACCTGCGCAGGGTTCCTACAATGAGCAGTTCTTC.

The chain carries TRBV25-1 and TRBJ2-5, with TRBD1 matching over 7 bases. With 2 bases clipped from V and 0 bases from J, the junction kept 3 bases outside the gene matches. The germline V gene has CDR1 MGHDK and CDR2 SYGVNS. The CDR3 totals 15 residues. In DNA form, the CDR3 reads TGTGCCAGCAGTGAACTGACAGGGTACCAAGAGACCCAGTACTTC. It encodes CASSELTGYQETQYF.

The V gene is TRBV7-9, the J gene TRBJ1-5; TRBD1 is a possible D gene (6 bases). The germline V gene encodes CDR1 SEHNR and CDR2 FQNEAQ (reference sequence). The CDR3 has 14 amino acids. With 5 bases removed from V and 3 bases from J, the gap between germline ends came to 11 bases. The DNA for the CDR3 is TGTGCCAGCAGCCCACAGGGCCTCAATCAGCCCCAGCATTTT. It specifies CASSPQGLNQPQHF.

The chain couples TRBV27 to TRBJ2-5, with TRBD2 matching over 8 bases. V was clipped by 1 base and J by 5 bases; unmatched bases: 6. The CDR3 sequence is 15 residues long. Germline CDR1 is MNHEY and CDR2 is SMNVEV (reference sequence). As DNA, the CDR3 is TGTGCCAGCAGTTTATTGTCCGGGAGGGCTGAGACCCAGTACTTC. It translates to CASSLLSGRAETQYF.